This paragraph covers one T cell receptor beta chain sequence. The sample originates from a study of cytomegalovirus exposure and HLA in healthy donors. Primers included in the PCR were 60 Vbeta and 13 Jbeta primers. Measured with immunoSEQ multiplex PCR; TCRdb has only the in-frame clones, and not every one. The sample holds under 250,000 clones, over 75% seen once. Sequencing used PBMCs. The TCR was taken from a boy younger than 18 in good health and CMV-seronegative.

CDR3 in amino acids: CASSAFVAGMNTEAFF. The DNA for the CDR3 is TGTGCCAGCAGCGCGTTCGTGGCAGGGATGAACACTGAAGCTTTCTTT. The chain couples TRBV11-2 to TRBJ1-1, with D perhaps TRBD1 (5 bases). In germline, CDR1 is SGHAT, CDR2 FQNNGV. The CDR3 is 16 amino acids. Trimming took off 5 bases at V and 0 bases at J, with 16 bases between the two ends.